Shown below are 2 T cell receptor beta chains from a single sample sequenced in a study of T cell responses to AZD1222 COVID-19 vaccine. The data were produced by immunoSEQ multiplex PCR, yet TCRdb's version contains in-frame clones alone and is incomplete. The repertoire includes about 150,000 clones, around nine tenths of them detected once, and roughly 5% sits in the top ten. The sequencing here drew on peripheral blood, taken on day 0 of AZD1222 vaccination. Source of these receptors: an adult in good health.

The chain employs TRBV5-4 and TRBJ2-7; no clear D gene. CDR1 is SGHNT, CDR2 YYREEE, per germline (reference sequence). Deletions cut 3 bases from V and 5 bases from J, with 15 bases between. The CDR3 has 14 residues. The CDR3 here is CASSSTGGRNEQYF. The CDR3 nucleotides read TGTGCCAGCAGCTCGACGGGCGGCCGGAACGAGCAGTACTTC.

The CDR3 DNA reads TGTGCCAGCAGCTCGACGAGACCTGAAAGCCATGGCTACACCTTC. This sequence encodes CASSSTRPESHGYTF. This sequence joins TRBV4-2 and TRBJ1-2; unclear D gene. Germline CDR1 reads LGHNA; CDR2 reads YNFKEQ. CDR3 length: 15 amino acids. V dropped 5 bases and J dropped 6 bases, with 19 bases sitting between them.